A single sample is the source of the 9 T cell receptor beta chains below, sequenced in a study of blood T cells in healthy people across ages. PCR was performed a second time for roughly 7 to 12 cycles using a sample-barcoded 5' primer and a J-beta primer mix. From the 5' RACE reads, TCRdb called clonotypes with MiXCR, one entry per CDR3 protein. The profile shows about 290,000 distinct CDR3 sequences, roughly 26% of them singletons. Sequencing was performed on blood. All receptors come from a woman aged 70 to 79 in good health.

This clonotype was picked up many times. J is TRBJ2-1 and V is TRBV7-2; D gene unclear. Germline CDR1 SGHTA, CDR2 FQGNSA. Trimming cost V 1 base and J 7 bases, with 11 bases left between them. This CDR3 region has 14 residues. The CDR3 DNA sequence: TGTGCCAGCAGCTTAGGCCAGAGATTAAATGAGCAGTTCTTC. It yields the protein CASSLGQRLNEQFF.

V is TRBV19 and J is TRBJ1-1, with no clear D. CDR1 and CDR2 from the germline V gene are LNHDA and SQIVND (reference sequence). The germline V and J ends were trimmed by 7 bases and 4 bases, with 16 bases remaining between them. CDR3 length: 14 residues. In DNA form, the CDR3 reads TGTGCCAGTACCATCGGCGGAGGGATCACTGAAGCTTTCTTT. This encodes CASTIGGGITEAFF.

This clonotype was counted between two and nine times. This chain joins TRBV4-1 and TRBJ2-4; 7 bases are shared with TRBD2. The CDR3 contains 19 residues. The junction had 15 bases not matched to a gene; V was cut back by 4 bases and J by 0 bases. Germline V gene data show CDR1 as MGHRA and CDR2 as YSYEKL. The CDR3 spells CASSPGLRGERLAKNIQYF. CDR3 coding DNA: TGCGCCAGCAGCCCTGGACTTCGGGGGGAGAGACTAGCCAAAAACATTCAGTACTTC.

In its sample, this clonotype was seen a few times. V is TRBV7-2 and J is TRBJ2-4, with 11 bases fitting TRBD2. CDR1 is SGHTA and CDR2 is FQGNSA in the germline V gene. V gave up 5 bases and J gave up 6 bases; unmatched junction bases: 0. The CDR3 length is 13 residues. The CDR3: CASSGLAGNIQYF. The CDR3 region has the DNA TGTGCCAGCAGCGGACTAGCGGGAAACATTCAGTACTTC.

This clonotype was observed a handful of times. V is TRBV7-9 and J is TRBJ1-4; 7 positions match TRBD1. CDR1 and CDR2 from the germline V gene are SEHNR and FQNEAQ (reference sequence). J lost 2 bases, V lost 5 bases, and 8 bases had no gene match. The CDR3 length is 16 residues. The CDR3 coding sequence is TGTGCCAGCAGCCTCTTTGGACAGGCGACTAATGAAAAACTGTTTTTT. Translation: CASSLFGQATNEKLFF.

The V and J genes are TRBV7-2 and TRBJ2-5, with TRBD1 matching over 9 bases. CDR1 and CDR2 from the germline V gene are SGHTA and FQGNSA. V lost 5 bases and J lost 5; bases outside the gene matches: 12. This CDR3 region has 16 residues. CDR3 sequence reads: CASSHDRGTIGETQYF. The CDR3 coding sequence is TGTGCCAGCAGCCATGACAGGGGGACGATCGGGGAGACCCAGTACTTC.

This clonotype was counted a few times. An end of the junction differs from the germline gene, which may be a read error. The chain links TRBV2 to TRBJ2-3; 7 bases line up with TRBD2. The CDR3 has 14 amino acids. The V gene's germline CDR1 is SNHLY and CDR2 FYNNEI. The CDR3 DNA is TGTGCCAGCAAAAGGGACTATGGCACAGATATGCAGTATTTT. Protein sequence: CASKRDYGTDMQYF.

This clonotype was seen only a few times. The chain couples TRBV20-1 to TRBJ2-5, with 13 bases that match TRBD2. The tail of the sequence fits TRBJ2-7 better, so the J call may be wrong. CDR1 DFQATT and CDR2 SNEGSKA come from the germline V gene (reference sequence). This CDR3 is built from 15 residues. DNA for the CDR3: TGCAGTGCTAGAGATTCTGGACTAGCGGGAGTCGAGCAGTACTTC. It is translated as CSARDSGLAGVEQYF.

This rearrangement joins TRBV20-1 to TRBJ1-4; 10 bases agree with TRBD1. Germline CDR1 and CDR2: DFQATT and SNEGSKA (reference sequence). The CDR3 is made up of 15 amino acids. The trim removed 2 bases at V and 8 bases at J, leaving 8 bases unmatched. The CDR3 DNA reads TGCAGTGCTAGATCCGAGACAGGGGGCAAGGAAAAACTGTTTTTT. It specifies CSARSETGGKEKLFF.